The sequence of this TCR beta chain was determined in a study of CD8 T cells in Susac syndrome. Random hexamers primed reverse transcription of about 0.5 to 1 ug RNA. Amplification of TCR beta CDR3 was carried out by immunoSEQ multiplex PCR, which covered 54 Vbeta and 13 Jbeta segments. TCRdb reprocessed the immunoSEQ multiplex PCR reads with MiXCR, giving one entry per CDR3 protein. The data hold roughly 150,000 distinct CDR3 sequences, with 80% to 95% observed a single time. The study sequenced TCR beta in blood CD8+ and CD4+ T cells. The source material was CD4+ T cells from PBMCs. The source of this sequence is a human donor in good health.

The chain's CDR3 is CASALLAGGLGETQYF. CDR3 nucleotide sequence: TGTGCCAGCGCCTTACTAGCGGGGGGGCTCGGGGAGACCCAGTACTTC. The rearrangement joins TRBV6-1 to TRBJ2-5; 13 bases align to TRBD2. This CDR3 is 16 amino acids long. V lost 8 bases to trimming and J lost 5 bases; unmatched junction nucleotides: 11. CDR1 is MNHNS, CDR2 SASEGT, per germline.